This TCR beta chain was documented in a study of regulatory dendritic cells for organ transplantation. Broader study findings: Naive T cells showed high diversity, memory cells less, memory CD8+ least.

CFSE-labeled sorted T cells met regulatory or mature dendritic cells for about five days. This CDR3 comprises 15 residues. V lost 1 base and J lost 0, with 5 bases in between. CDR1 and CDR2 (germline): SGHRS, YFSETQ. As to this clone: Its target is not known.

Libraries were prepared by immunoSEQ multiplex PCR; TCRdb keeps only in-frame clonotypes and omits some of them. The sample lists about 21,000 clones; 65% to 90% were seen once. The specimen sequenced was naive CD4+ T cells from blood cultured with dendritic cells. Subset denoted: CD45RA+ naive T cells. The TCR comes from a human donor in good health. J is TRBJ2-6 and V is TRBV5-1; D gene uncertain. In DNA, the CDR3 is TGCGCCAGCAGCTTGTGGGGCTCTGGGGCCAACGTCCTGACTTTC. This sequence encodes CASSLWGSGANVLTF.